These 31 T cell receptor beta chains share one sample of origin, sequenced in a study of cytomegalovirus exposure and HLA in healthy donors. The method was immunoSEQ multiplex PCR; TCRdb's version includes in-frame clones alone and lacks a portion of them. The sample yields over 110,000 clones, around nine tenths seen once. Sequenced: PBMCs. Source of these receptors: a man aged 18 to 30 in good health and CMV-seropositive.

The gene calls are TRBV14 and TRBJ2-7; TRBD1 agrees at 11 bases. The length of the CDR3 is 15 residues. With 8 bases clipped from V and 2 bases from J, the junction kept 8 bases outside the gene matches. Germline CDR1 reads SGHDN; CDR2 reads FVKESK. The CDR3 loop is CASPRDRGSPYEQYF. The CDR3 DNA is TGTGCCAGCCCACGGGACAGGGGGTCCCCCTACGAGCAGTACTTC.

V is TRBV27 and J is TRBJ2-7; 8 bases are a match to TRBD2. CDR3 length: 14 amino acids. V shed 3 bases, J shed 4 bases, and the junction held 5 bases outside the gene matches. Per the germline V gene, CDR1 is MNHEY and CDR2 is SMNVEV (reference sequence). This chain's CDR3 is CASSFGRGQYEQYF. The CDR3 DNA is TGTGCCAGCAGTTTCGGGAGGGGCCAGTACGAGCAGTACTTC.

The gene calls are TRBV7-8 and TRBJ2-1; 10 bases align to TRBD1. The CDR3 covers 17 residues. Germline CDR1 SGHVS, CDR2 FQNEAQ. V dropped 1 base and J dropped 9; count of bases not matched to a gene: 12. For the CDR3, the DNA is TGTGCCAGCAGCTTAGTACCTGGGGACAGGGGAGAGGTTGAGCAGTTCTTC. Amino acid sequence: CASSLVPGDRGEVEQFF.

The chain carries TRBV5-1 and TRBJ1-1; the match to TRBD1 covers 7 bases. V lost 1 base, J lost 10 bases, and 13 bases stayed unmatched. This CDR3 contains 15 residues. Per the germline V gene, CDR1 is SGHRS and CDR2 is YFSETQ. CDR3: CASSLTGTAFTPAFF. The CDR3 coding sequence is TGCGCCAGCAGCTTGACCGGGACAGCCTTCACCCCAGCTTTCTTT.

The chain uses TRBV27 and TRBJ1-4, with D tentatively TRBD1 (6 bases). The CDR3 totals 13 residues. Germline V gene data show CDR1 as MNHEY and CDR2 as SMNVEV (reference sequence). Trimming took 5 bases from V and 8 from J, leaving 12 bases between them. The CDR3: CASSTGFGEKLFF. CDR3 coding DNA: TGTGCCAGCAGTACAGGGTTTGGAGAAAAACTGTTTTTT.

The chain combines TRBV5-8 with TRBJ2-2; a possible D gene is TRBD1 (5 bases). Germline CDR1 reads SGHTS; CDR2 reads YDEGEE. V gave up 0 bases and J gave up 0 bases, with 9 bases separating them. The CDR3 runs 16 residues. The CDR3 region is CASSLALRANTGELFF. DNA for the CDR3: TGTGCCAGCAGCTTGGCTCTCAGGGCGAACACCGGGGAGCTGTTTTTT.

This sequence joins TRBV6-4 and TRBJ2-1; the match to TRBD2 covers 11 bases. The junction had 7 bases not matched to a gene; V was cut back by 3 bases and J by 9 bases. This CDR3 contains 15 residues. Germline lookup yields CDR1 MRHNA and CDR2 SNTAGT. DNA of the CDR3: TGTGCCAGCAGTGAGAACGGACTAGCGGGTACTGAGCAGTTCTTC. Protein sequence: CASSENGLAGTEQFF.

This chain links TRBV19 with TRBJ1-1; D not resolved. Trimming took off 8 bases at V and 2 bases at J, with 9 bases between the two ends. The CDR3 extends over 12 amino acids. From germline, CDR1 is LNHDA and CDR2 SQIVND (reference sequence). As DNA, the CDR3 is TGTGCCAGTGGTCGGGGAAACACTGAAGCTTTCTTT. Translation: CASGRGNTEAFF.

CDR3 DNA: TGCGCCAGCAGCCAAGATAGGTCCGGGGCCTACAATGAGCAGTTCTTC. This codes for CASSQDRSGAYNEQFF. The chain joins TRBV4-1 to TRBJ2-1, with D possibly TRBD2 on 5 matching bases. V was cut by 0 bases and J by 2 bases, with 11 bases left in between. The length of the CDR3 is 16 residues. Per the germline V gene, CDR1 is MGHRA and CDR2 is YSYEKL.

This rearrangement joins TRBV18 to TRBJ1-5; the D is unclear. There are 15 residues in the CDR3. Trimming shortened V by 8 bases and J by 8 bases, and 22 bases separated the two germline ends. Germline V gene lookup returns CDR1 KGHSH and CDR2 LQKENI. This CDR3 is CASTKEGSFREPQHF. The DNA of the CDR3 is TGTGCCAGCACCAAGGAGGGCAGCTTTCGGGAGCCCCAGCATTTT.

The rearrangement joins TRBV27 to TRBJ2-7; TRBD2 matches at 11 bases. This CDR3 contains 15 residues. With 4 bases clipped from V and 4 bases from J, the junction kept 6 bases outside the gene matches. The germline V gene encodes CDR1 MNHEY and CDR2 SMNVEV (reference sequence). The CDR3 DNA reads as TGTGCCAGCAGTTATAGCGGGGGGGCCGGATACGAGCAGTACTTC. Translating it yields CASSYSGGAGYEQYF.

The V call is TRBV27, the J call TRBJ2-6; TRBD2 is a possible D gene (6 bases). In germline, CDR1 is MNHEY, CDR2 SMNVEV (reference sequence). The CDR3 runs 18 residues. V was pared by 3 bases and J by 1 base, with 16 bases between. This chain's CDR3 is CASSFTEMGGSGANVLTF. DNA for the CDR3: TGTGCCAGCAGTTTTACGGAAATGGGGGGTTCTGGGGCCAACGTCCTGACTTTC. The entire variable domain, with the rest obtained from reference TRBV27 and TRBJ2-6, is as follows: EAQVTQNPRYLITVTGKKLTVTCSQNMNHEYMSWYRQDPGLGLRQIYYSMNVEVTDKGDVPEGYKVSRKEKRNFPLILESPSPNQTSLYFCASSFTEMGGSGANVLTFGAGSRLTVL.

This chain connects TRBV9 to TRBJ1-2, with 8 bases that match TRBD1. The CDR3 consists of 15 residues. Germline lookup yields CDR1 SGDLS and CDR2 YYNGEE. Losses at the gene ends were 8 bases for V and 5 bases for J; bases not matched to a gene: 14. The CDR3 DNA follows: TGTGCCAGTCAACCGGGACAGGCTATAACGTATGGCTACACCTTC. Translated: CASQPGQAITYGYTF. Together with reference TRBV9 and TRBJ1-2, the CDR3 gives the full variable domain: DSGVTQTPKHLITATGQRVTLRCSPRSGDLSVYWYQQSLDQGLQFLIQYYNGEERAKGNILERFSAQQFPDLHSELNLSSLELGDSALYFCASQPGQAITYGYTFGSGTRLTVV.

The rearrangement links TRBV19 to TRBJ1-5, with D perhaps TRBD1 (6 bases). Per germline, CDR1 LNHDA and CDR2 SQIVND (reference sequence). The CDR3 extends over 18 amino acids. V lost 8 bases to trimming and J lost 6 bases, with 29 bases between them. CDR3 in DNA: TGTGCCAGTTCACCCCTTCGTTCAGGGACACAAACAAGTCAGCCCCAGCATTTT. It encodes CASSPLRSGTQTSQPQHF.

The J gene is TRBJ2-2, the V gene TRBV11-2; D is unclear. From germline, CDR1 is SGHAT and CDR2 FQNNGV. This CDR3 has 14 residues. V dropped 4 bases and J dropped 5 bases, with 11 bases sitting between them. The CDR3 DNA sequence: TGTGCCAGCAGCTCGTCAGTCAATACCGGGGAGCTGTTTTTT. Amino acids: CASSSSVNTGELFF.

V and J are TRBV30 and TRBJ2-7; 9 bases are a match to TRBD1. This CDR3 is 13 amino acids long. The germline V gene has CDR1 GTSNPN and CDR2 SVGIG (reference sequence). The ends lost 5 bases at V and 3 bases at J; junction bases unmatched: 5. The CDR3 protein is CAWSGTGLYEQYF. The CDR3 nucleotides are TGTGCCTGGTCGGGGACAGGGCTCTACGAGCAGTACTTC.

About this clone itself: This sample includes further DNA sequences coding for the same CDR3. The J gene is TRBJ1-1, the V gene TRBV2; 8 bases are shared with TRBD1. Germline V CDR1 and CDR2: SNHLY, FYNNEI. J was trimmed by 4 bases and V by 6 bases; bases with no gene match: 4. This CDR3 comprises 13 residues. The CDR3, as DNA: TGTGCCAGCAGCGGACAGGGCGGCACTGAAGCTTTCTTT. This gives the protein CASSGQGGTEAFF. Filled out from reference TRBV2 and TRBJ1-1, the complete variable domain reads EPEVTQTPSHQVTQMGQEVILRCVPISNHLYFYWYRQILGQKVEFLVSFYNNEISEKSEIFDDQFSVERPDGSNFTLKIRSTKLEDSAMYFCASSGQGGTEAFFGQGTRLTVV.

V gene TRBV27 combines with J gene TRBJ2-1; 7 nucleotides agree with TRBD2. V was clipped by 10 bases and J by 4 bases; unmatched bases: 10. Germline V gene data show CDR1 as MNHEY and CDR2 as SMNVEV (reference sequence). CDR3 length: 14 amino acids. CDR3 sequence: CAIATGGIYNEQFF. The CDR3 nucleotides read TGTGCCATCGCGACGGGGGGAATTTACAATGAGCAGTTCTTC.

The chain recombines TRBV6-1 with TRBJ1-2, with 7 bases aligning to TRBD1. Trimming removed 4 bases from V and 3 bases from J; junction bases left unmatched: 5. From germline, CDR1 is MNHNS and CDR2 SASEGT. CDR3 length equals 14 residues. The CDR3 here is CASSVNRGDYGYTF. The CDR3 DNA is TGTGCCAGCAGTGTCAACAGGGGTGACTATGGCTACACCTTC.

CDR3 in amino acids: CASSSGTSGDHEQYF. The CDR3 DNA follows: TGTGCCAGCAGTTCCGGGACTAGCGGGGACCACGAGCAGTACTTC. The chain uses TRBV6-5 and TRBJ2-7, with TRBD2 identical over 13 bases. Germline-derived CDR1 and CDR2 are MNHEY and SVGAGI. The CDR3 is 15 residues long. V gave up 4 bases and J gave up 5 bases; unmatched junction bases: 5.

CDR3 DNA sequence: TGTGCCAGCAGCTTAGCCTCAGCGGGAGGGCGCACAGATACGCAGTATTTT. This encodes CASSLASAGGRTDTQYF. The chain joins TRBV7-8 to TRBJ2-3, with 10 bases aligning to TRBD2. Trimming at V came to 0 bases and at J to 1 base, leaving 4 bases not matched to a gene. CDR3 length: 17 amino acids. Per germline, CDR1 SGHVS and CDR2 FQNEAQ.

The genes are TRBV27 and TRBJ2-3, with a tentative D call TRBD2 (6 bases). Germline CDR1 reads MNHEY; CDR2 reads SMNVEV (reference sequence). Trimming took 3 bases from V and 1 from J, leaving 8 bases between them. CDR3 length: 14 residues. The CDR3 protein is CASSLASGTDTQYF. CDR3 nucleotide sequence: TGTGCCAGCAGTTTGGCTAGCGGCACAGATACGCAGTATTTT.

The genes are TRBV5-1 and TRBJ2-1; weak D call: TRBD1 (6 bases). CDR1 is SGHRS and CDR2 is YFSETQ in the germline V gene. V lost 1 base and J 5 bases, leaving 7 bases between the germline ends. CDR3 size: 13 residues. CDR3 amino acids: CASSLTGHNEQFF. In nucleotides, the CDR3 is TGCGCCAGCAGCTTGACAGGGCACAATGAGCAGTTCTTC.

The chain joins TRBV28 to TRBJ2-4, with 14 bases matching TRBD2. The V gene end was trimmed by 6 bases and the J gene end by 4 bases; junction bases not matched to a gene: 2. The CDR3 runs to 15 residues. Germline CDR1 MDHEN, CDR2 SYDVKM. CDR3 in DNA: TGTGCCAGCAGAGGGACTAGCGGGAGAAAAAACATTCAGTACTTC. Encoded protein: CASRGTSGRKNIQYF.

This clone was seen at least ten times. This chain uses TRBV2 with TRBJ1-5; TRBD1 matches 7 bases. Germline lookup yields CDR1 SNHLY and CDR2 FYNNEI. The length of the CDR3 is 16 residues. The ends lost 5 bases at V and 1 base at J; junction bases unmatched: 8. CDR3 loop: CASSRRGRGSNQPQHF. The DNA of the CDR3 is TGTGCCAGCAGTCGGAGGGGGCGCGGGAGCAATCAGCCCCAGCATTTT.

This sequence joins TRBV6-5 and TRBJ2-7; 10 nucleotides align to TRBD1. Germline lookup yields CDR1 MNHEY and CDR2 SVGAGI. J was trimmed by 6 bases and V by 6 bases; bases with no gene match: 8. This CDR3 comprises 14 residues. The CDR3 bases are TGTGCCAGCAGGACAGGGGGCAGCAAAGTCGAGCAGTACTTC. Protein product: CASRTGGSKVEQYF.

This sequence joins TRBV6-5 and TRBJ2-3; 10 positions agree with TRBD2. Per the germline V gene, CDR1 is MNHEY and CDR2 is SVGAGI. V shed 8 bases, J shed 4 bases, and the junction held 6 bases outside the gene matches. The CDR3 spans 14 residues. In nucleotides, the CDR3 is TGTGCCAGCGGGGAGCGGGGGGGCCCAGATACGCAGTATTTT. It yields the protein CASGERGGPDTQYF.

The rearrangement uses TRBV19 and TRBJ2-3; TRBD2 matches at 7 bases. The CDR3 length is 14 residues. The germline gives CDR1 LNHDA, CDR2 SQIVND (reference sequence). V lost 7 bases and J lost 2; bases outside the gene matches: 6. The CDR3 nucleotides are TGTGCCAGTACCATTCGGGGGGACACAGATACGCAGTATTTT. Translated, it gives CASTIRGDTDTQYF. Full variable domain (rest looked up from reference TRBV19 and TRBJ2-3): DGGITQSPKYLFRKEGQNVTLSCEQNLNHDAMYWYRQDPGQGLRLIYYSQIVNDFQKGDIAEGYSVSREKKESFPLTVTSAQKNPTAFYLCASTIRGDTDTQYFGPGTRLTVL.

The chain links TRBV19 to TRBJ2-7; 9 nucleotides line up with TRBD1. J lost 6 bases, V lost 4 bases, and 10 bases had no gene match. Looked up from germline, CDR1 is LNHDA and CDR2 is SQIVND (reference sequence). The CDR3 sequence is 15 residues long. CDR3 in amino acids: CASSTGDRVSGEQYF. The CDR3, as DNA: TGTGCCAGTAGTACCGGGGACAGGGTGTCGGGCGAGCAGTACTTC.

The CDR3 spells CASSDPSGQGLAGNIQYF. The DNA of the CDR3 is TGTGCCAGCAGTGACCCTTCGGGGCAGGGACTAGCGGGGAACATTCAGTACTTC. This chain links TRBV6-1 with TRBJ2-4, with TRBD2 matching over 13 bases. This CDR3 has 18 residues. V trimming: 3 bases; J trimming: 7 bases; junction bases outside the gene matches: 12. CDR1 MNHNS and CDR2 SASEGT come from the germline V gene.

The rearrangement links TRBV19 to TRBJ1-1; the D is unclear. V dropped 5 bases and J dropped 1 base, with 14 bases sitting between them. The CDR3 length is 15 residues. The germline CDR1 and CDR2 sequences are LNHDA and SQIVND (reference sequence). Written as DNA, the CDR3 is TGTGCCAGTAGTCGTAGGGAGAATTCGAACACTGAAGCTTTCTTT. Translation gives CASSRRENSNTEAFF.